This TCR beta chain was identified during a study of Tregs in tolerant kidney transplant recipients. Study context: Mixed chimerism was transient after nonmyeloablative marrow transplants from related graft donors.

The V end was cut by 4 bases, the J end by 1 base, with 11 bases between. Germline V lookup: CDR1 LNHDA, CDR2 SQIVND (reference sequence). CDR3 length: 15 amino acids. In its sample, this clone was seen once. The repertoire was sequenced with immunoSEQ multiplex PCR; TCRdb's copy has only in-frame clones and lacks some. The sample carries around 74,000 clones, about 98% recorded once. The V call is TRBV19, the J call TRBJ1-5, with D possibly being TRBD1 (6 bases). The sequenced sample was CD4+ T cells from blood, obtained before the transplant. The receptor's source is a human donor who received a combined kidney and bone marrow transplant. Written as DNA, the CDR3 is TGTGCCAGTAGTAGAGCCAGGGGAAGCAATCAGCCCCAGCATTTT. Protein product: CASSRARGSNQPQHF.